A selection of T cell receptor beta chains follows, all from one sample in a study of T cells in Graves' hyperthyroidism and ophthalmopathy. TCRdb itself ran the multiplex PCR reads through MiXCR, one entry per CDR3 protein. Of about 290,000 distinct CDR3 sequences in the sample, about a sixth were seen once. Sequenced material: blood. The source of these receptors is a woman in her fifties or sixties with Graves' ophthalmopathy. The CDR3 runs from the conserved cysteine through the conserved F or W. The D gene is left open where the match is weak. Size is omitted from some rows. Given values are once, few, many or a class for expanded clones.

D gene	clone size	J gene	V gene	CDR3 DNA	CDR3 protein
-	many	TRBJ1-1	TRBV5-1	TGCGCCAGCAGCTTGGAACAGAACACTGAAGCTTTCTTT	CASSLEQNTEAFF
-	many	TRBJ1-4	TRBV5-1	TGCGCCAGCAGCTTGGGACAAACTAATGAAAAACTGTTTTTT	CASSLGQTNEKLFF
-	many	TRBJ1-5	TRBV7-2	TGTGCCAGCAGACTAGAGGGTCAGGGTGCGGGTCAGCCCCAGCATTTT	CASRLEGQGAGQPQHF
-	many	TRBJ1-1	TRBV2	TGTGCCAGCAGTGGGATGACAGGTTACACTGAAGCTTTCTTT	CASSGMTGYTEAFF
-	few	TRBJ1-1	TRBV4-3	TGCGCCAGCAGCCACCAACACCGGGAAGAAGCTTTCTTT	CASSHQHREEAFF
TRBD2	-	TRBJ2-2	TRBV9	TGTGCCAGCAGCGCGCCGACTAGCGGGAGTACCGGGGAGCTGTTTTTT	CASSAPTSGSTGELFF
TRBD1	many	TRBJ2-3	TRBV12-3/TRBV12-4	TGTGCCATCCACGATACGGGACAGAGCACAGATACGCAGTATTTT	CAIHDTGQSTDTQYF
-	-	TRBJ1-1	TRBV20-1	TGCAGGCCTTGGGAGTCAGGCACTGAAGCTTTCTTT	CRPWESGTEAFF
TRBD1	few	TRBJ1-3	TRBV5-1	TGCGCCAGCAGCTTGGCCCCTTTTAACAGGGGTTCTGGAAACACCATATATTTT	CASSLAPFNRGSGNTIYF
TRBD1	few	TRBJ1-1	TRBV9	TGTGCCAGCAGCGTAGGGGCAGGGGGGAACACTGAAGCTTTCTTT	CASSVGAGGNTEAFF
-	-	TRBJ1-1	TRBV9	TGTGCCAGCACTGGGGGTGAGAACACTGAAGCTTTCTTT	CASTGGENTEAFF
-	few	TRBJ1-6	TRBV6-1	TGTGCTGCAAGTGACCCGGGATCCGCCCGGACTTCACCCCTCCACTTT	CAASDPGSARTSPLHF
-	many	TRBJ1-1	TRBV10-3	TGTGCCATCAGTGAACAGGGCACTACAAGTGAAGCTTTCTTT	CAISEQGTTSEAFF
-	many	TRBJ2-1	TRBV28	TGTGCCAGCGTCAGGGGTGAGGTTGACAATGAGCAGTTCTTC	CASVRGEVDNEQFF
-	many	TRBJ2-5	TRBV12-3/TRBV12-4	TGTGCCAGCAGTTTGAAACTAGATGGCGCGGAGACCCAGTACTTC	CASSLKLDGAETQYF
-	many	TRBJ1-1	TRBV6-1	TGTGCCACCTCTGAGGTACTGAACACTGAAGCTTTCTTT	CATSEVLNTEAFF
-	few	TRBJ1-2	TRBV27	TGTGCCAGCAGTGTCGACAGGCTCTATGGCTACACCTTC	CASSVDRLYGYTF
TRBD1	many	TRBJ1-5	TRBV20-1	TGCAGTGCTAGCGTCACAGGGGGCATAGGCAATCAGCCCCAGCATTTT	CSASVTGGIGNQPQHF
TRBD1	few	TRBJ1-6	TRBV6-1	TGTGCCAGCAGACGGACAGGGGACTATAATTCACCCCTCCACTTT	CASRRTGDYNSPLHF
TRBD2	many	TRBJ2-7	TRBV6-2/TRBV6-3	TGTGCCAGCAGCCACCCTGGACTAGCGGCTCACCCTTGGGAGCAGTACTTC	CASSHPGLAAHPWEQYF
TRBD2	many	TRBJ2-5	TRBV20-1	TGCAGTGCTAGAACCCTCGTAGGAGCGGGGGTTCAAGAGACCCAGTACTTC	CSARTLVGAGVQETQYF
-	-	TRBJ1-1	TRBV10-2	TGCGCCAGCAGTGATCCACAGGGTTCGTCCACTGAAGCTTTCTTT	CASSDPQGSSTEAFF
-	-	TRBJ1-2	TRBV20-1	TGCAGTGCTATAAACCGGGATCCAGTCTCCAACTATGGCTACACCTTC	CSAINRDPVSNYGYTF
-	many	TRBJ2-1	TRBV2	TGTGCCAGCAGTACCTACAATGAGCAGTTCTTC	CASSTYNEQFF
TRBD2	many	TRBJ2-3	TRBV3-1	TGTGCCAGCAGCCAAGAGGCGGGAGGGCCGGGAGATACGCAGTATTTT	CASSQEAGGPGDTQYF
-	many	TRBJ2-1	TRBV5-1	TGCGCCAGCAGCTTGGGGGGGGACGAGCAGTTCTTC	CASSLGGDEQFF
-	many	TRBJ1-1	TRBV7-9	TGTGCCAGCAGCTTAGCCCTCACTGAAGCTTTCTTT	CASSLALTEAFF
-	few	TRBJ2-5	TRBV19	TGTGCCAGTAGTATAGATAAGGGAAAGACCCAGTACTTC	CASSIDKGKTQYF
-	few	TRBJ1-4	TRBV10-3	TGTGCCATCAGTGAAGGGAAGGGGAAATTCGGAGAAAAACTGTTTTTT	CAISEGKGKFGEKLFF
-	-	TRBJ2-5	TRBV28	TGTGCCAGCAGTTTTTCGGGCCTAGTCGCTCAAGAGACCCAGTACTTC	CASSFSGLVAQETQYF
-	many	TRBJ2-2	TRBV12-3/TRBV12-4	TGTGCCAGCAGCAATCGGGACTCCCGAGCGTCCACCGGGGAGCTGTTTTTT	CASSNRDSRASTGELFF
TRBD1	-	TRBJ1-2	TRBV9	TGTGCCAGCAGCGTAGGGTTTAATGAGGGGGCAAGCTATGGCTACACCTTC	CASSVGFNEGASYGYTF
-	many	TRBJ1-4	TRBV7-2	TGTGCCAGCAGCTTAAGGCGGGGAGCAGGGGCGGGTGAAAAACTGTTTTTT	CASSLRRGAGAGEKLFF
-	many	TRBJ2-7	TRBV11-1	TGTGCCAGCAGCTCCGACTCACTACCCTACGAGCAGTACTTC	CASSSDSLPYEQYF
TRBD2	few	TRBJ2-3	TRBV5-8	TGTGCCTTCCGGACTAGAGGGGGCACAGATACGCAGTATTTT	CAFRTRGGTDTQYF